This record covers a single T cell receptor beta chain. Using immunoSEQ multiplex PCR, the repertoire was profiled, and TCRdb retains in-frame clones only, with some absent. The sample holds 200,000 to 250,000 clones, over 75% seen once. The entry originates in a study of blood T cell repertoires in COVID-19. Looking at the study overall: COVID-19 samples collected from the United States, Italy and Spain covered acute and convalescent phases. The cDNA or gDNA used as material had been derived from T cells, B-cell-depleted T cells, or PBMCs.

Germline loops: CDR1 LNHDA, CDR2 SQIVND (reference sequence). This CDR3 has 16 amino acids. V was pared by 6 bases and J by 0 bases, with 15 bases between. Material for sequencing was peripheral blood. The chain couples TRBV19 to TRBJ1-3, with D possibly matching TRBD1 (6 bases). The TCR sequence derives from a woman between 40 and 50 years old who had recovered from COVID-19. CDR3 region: CASSNDRTLSGNTIYF. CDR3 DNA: TGTGCCAGTAGCAACGACAGGACACTCTCTGGAAACACCATATATTTT.